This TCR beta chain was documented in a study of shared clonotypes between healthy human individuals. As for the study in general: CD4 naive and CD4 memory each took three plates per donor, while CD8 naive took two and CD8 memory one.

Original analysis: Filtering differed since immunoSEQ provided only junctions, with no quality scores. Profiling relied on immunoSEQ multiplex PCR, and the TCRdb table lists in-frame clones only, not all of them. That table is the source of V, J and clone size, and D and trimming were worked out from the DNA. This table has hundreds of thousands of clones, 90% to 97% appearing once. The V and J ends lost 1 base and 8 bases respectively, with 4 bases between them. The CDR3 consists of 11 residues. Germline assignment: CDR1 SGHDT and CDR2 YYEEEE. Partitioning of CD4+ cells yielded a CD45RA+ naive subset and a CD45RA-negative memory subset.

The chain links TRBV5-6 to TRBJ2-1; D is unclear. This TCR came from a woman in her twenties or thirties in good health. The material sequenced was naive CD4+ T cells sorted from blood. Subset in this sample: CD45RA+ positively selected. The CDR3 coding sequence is TGTGCCAGCAGCTTGCTTTATGAGCAGTTCTTC. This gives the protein CASSLLYEQFF.